This TCR beta chain is from a study of PD-L1 blockade in urothelial cancer. The wider study: The study started patients on atezolizumab in about 2014, giving 1,200 mg intravenously every 3 weeks. Samples of blood were analyzed 3 weeks (second dose) and 6 weeks after treatment start. Median T cell yield from blood was about 130,000.

Time point of the sample: pretreatment peripheral blood. Clones were sequenced by immunoSEQ multiplex PCR, and TCRdb holds only the in-frame ones, with some missing. The repertoire holds approximately 52,000 clones, with roughly four fifths as singletons. The V gene's germline CDR1 is ENHRY and CDR2 SYGVKD. The CDR3 contains 13 residues. V was pared by 1 base and J by 8 bases, with 9 bases between. Source: PBMCs, taken around atezolizumab (anti-PD-L1) treatment. The receptor's source is a man in his 70s with urothelial cancer. The chain employs TRBV10-3 and TRBJ2-1; no clear D. The CDR3 coding sequence is TGTGCCATCAGTGAGTTGGAGCACGATGAGCAGTTCTTC. Translated, it gives CAISELEHDEQFF.